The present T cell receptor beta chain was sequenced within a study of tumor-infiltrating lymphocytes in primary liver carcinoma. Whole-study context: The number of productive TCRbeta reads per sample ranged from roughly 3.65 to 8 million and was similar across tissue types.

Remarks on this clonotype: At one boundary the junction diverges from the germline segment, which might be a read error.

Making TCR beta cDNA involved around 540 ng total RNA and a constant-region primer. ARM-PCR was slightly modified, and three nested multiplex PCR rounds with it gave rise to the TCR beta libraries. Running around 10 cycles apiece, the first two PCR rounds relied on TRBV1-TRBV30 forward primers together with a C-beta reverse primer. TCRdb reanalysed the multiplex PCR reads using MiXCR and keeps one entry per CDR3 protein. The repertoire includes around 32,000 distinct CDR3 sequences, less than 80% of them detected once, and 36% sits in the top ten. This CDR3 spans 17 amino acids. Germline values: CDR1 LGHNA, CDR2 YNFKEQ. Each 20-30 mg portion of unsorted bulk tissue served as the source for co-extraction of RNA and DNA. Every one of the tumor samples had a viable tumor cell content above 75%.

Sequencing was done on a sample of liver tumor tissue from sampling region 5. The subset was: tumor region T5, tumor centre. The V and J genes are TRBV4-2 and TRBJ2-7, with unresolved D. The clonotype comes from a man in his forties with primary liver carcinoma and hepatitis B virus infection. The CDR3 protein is CASSQEGKTCFSYEQYF. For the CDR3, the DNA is TGTGCCAGCAGCCAAGAGGGAAAGACATGTTTCTCCTACGAACAGTACTTC.